These T cell receptor beta chains were read from a single sample in a study of blood T cell repertoires in COVID-19. TCRdb keeps only in-frame clones here, not all; method: immunoSEQ multiplex PCR. The sample has roughly 88,000 clones; roughly 80% are singletons. Sequencing was performed on peripheral blood. These receptors came from a woman aged 80 or over with acute or convalescent COVID-19. The CDR3 runs from the conserved cysteine through the conserved F or W.

J: TRBJ1-2; V: TRBV5-1; CDR3: CASSLEGTGGLDGYTF
J: TRBJ1-6; V: TRBV3-1/TRBV3-2; CDR3: CASSLDTDNSPLHF
J: TRBJ2-5; V: TRBV6-1; CDR3: CASSELVQGLAGGRETQYF
J: TRBJ1-2; V: TRBV19; CDR3: CASSIESGQYGYTF
J: TRBJ1-6; V: TRBV3-1/TRBV3-2; CDR3: CASSEGRNQVPLHF
J: TRBJ1-6; V: TRBV24-1; CDR3: CATSDGQGRGSPLHF
J: TRBJ1-4; V: TRBV9; CDR3: CASSVEVGGEKLFF
J: TRBJ2-5; V: TRBV18; CDR3: CASSPKGSETQYF
J: TRBJ2-7; V: TRBV19; CDR3: CASSHPRTGRYEQYF
J: TRBJ1-5; V: TRBV7-2; CDR3: CASSLGAGNQPQHF
J: TRBJ1-4; V: TRBV7-2; CDR3: CASSLGRGTREKLFF
J: TRBJ2-6; V: TRBV7-2; CDR3: CASSLSESGANVLTF
J: TRBJ2-2; V: TRBV11-3; CDR3: CASSPGALAGEQDTGELFF
J: TRBJ1-2; V: TRBV7-9; CDR3: CASSFTGVEYGYTF
J: TRBJ1-2; V: TRBV10-3; CDR3: CAISDRGYGYTF
J: TRBJ1-2; V: TRBV3-1/TRBV3-2; CDR3: CASSQDPTERGYTF
J: TRBJ1-5; V: TRBV10-3; CDR3: CAIGRTGRSQPQHF
J: TRBJ2-7; V: TRBV10-1; CDR3: CASSESGNNYEQYF
J: TRBJ2-1; V: TRBV6-5; CDR3: CASRDSGGGYNEQFF
J: TRBJ1-1; V: TRBV30; CDR3: CAWSVGQARTEAFF
J: TRBJ1-3; V: TRBV7-9; CDR3: CASSSPPGNTIYF
J: TRBJ2-1; V: TRBV30; CDR3: CAREGAGGYNEQFF
J: TRBJ2-5; V: TRBV5-1; CDR3: CASSLQSGGLLETQYF
J: TRBJ2-7; V: TRBV11-3; CDR3: CASSFALASYEQYF
J: TRBJ2-2; V: TRBV7-8; CDR3: CASRPLQGAGNGELFF
J: TRBJ1-6; V: TRBV7-9; CDR3: CASSLPGQGNSPLHF
J: TRBJ2-3; V: TRBV15; CDR3: CATSRVGGGLDTQYF
J: TRBJ2-5; V: TRBV14; CDR3: CASSQQGIQETQYF
J: TRBJ1-1; V: TRBV28; CDR3: CASSFDSPNTEAFF